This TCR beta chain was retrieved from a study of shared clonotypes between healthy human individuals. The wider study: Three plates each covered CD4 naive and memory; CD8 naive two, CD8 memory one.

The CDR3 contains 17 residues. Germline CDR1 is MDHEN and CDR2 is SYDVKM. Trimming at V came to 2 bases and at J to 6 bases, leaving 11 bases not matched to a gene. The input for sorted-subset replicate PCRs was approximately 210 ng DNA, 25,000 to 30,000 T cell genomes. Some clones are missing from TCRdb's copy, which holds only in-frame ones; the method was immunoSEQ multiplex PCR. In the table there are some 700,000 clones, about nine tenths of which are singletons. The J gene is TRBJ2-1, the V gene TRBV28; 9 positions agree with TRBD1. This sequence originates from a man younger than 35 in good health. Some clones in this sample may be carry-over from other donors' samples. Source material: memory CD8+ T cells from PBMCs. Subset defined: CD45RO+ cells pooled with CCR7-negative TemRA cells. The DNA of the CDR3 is TGTGCCAGCAGTTTAACCCTAGAAGGGACAGGGAGCAATGAGCAGTTCTTC. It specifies CASSLTLEGTGSNEQFF.